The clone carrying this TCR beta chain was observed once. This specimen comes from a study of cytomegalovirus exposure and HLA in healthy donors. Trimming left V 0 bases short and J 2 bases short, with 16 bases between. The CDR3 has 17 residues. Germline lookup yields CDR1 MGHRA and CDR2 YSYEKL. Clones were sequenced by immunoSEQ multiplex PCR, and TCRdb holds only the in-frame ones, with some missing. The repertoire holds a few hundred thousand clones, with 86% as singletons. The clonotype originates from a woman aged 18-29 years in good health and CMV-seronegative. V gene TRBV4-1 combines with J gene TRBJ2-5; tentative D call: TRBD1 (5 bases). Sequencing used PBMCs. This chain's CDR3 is CASSQDRTGADQETQYF. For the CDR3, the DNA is TGCGCCAGCAGCCAAGATCGAACAGGCGCCGATCAAGAGACCCAGTACTTC.